The clone carrying this T cell receptor beta chain has ten or more counts. Its target is not known. Unmatched junction bases numbered 7, after V lost 0 bases and J lost 4 bases. CDR1 and CDR2 (germline): SGDLS, YYNGEE. The CDR3 is 16 amino acids. Researchers took RNA transcripts and amplified the TCR beta CDR3 regions from them. The TCR CDR3 was amplified in a first-round RT-PCR using the HTBI primer set. TCRdb reprocessed the multiplex PCR reads with MiXCR, giving one entry per CDR3 protein. Seen here are some 300,000 distinct CDR3 sequences, about an eighth observed once, and the top ten hold 7.8%. This entry is derived from a study of T cells in Graves' hyperthyroidism and ophthalmopathy. Whole-study findings and limits: A model built on 13 V-J features separated ophthalmopathy from stable hyperthyroidism.

The study excluded patients with uncontrolled infection, other autoimmune disease, pregnancy or lactation. 10 ml of fresh peripheral blood supplied the PBMCs. The sample comprised blood. This chain links TRBV9 with TRBJ2-5; 9 bases fit TRBD2. The clonotype comes from a woman aged 25 to 39 with Graves' hyperthyroidism that later progressed to Graves' ophthalmopathy. This CDR3 is CASSVGRVLAGETQYF. In DNA form, the CDR3 reads TGTGCCAGCAGCGTAGGGAGGGTACTAGCGGGAGAGACCCAGTACTTC.